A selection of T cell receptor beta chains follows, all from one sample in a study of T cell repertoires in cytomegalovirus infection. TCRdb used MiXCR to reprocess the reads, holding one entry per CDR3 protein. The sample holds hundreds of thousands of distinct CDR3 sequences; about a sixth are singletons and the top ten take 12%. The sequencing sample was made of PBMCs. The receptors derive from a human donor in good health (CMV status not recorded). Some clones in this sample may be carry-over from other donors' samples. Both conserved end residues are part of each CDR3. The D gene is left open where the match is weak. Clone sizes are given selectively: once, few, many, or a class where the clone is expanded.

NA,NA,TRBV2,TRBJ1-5,TGTGCCAGCAGTTCTCACAGGGTAGGAAGCGGCACTAGCAATCAGCCCCAGCATTTT,CASSSHRVGSGTSNQPQHF
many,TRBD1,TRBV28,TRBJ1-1,TGTGCCAGCAGTGGGACAGGGGGCGCACGGGAAGCTTTCTTT,CASSGTGGAREAFF
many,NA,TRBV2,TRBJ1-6,TGTGCCAGCAAGGTCCCGGATGATTCACCCCTCCACTTT,CASKVPDDSPLHF
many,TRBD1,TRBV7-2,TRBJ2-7,TGTGCCAGCAGCTCCCGACAGGGCCCCTACGAGCAGTACTTC,CASSSRQGPYEQYF
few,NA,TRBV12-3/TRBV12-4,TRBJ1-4,TGTGCCAGCAGTTTAGGGGGGGGTAGTGAAAAACTGTTTTTT,CASSLGGGSEKLFF
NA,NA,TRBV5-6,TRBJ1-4,TGTGCCAGCAGCCCGGGGGGAAATAATGAAAAACTGTTTTTT,CASSPGGNNEKLFF
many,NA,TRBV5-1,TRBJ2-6,TGCGCCAGCAGCTCCAGCCGGGACATGGGTGCCTCTGGGGCCAACGTCCTGACTTTC,CASSSSRDMGASGANVLTF
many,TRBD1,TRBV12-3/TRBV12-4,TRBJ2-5,TGTGCCAGCAGCTTGGGACAGGCGGAGACCCAGTACTTC,CASSLGQAETQYF
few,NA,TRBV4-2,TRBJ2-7,TGTGCCAGCAGCCTCGATAAGGGTGCTCTCTACGAGCAGTACTTC,CASSLDKGALYEQYF
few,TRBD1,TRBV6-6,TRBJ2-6,TGTGCCAGCAGAAGACAGGGGTTAATCTCTGGGGCCAACGTCCTGACTTTC,CASRRQGLISGANVLTF
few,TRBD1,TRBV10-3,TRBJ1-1,TGTGCCATCAGTCCCACCGGGACAGGGGCGCACACTGAAGCTTTCTTT,CAISPTGTGAHTEAFF
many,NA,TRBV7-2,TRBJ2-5,TGTGCCAGCAGCTTATTATTTCAGGCCCACACCCAGTACTTC,CASSLLFQAHTQYF
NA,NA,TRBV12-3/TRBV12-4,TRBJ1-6,TGTGCCAGCAGTTTAGATGAATTCTCACCCCTCCACTTT,CASSLDEFSPLHF
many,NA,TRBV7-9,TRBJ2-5,TGTGCCAGCAGCTTAGGAGGTCGGGAGACCCAGTACTTC,CASSLGGRETQYF
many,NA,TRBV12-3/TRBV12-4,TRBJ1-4,TGTGCCAGCAGTTTGTCTTGGACAGAGGATGAAAAACTGTTTTTT,CASSLSWTEDEKLFF
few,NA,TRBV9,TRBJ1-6,TGTGCCAGCAGCCCAGAGCCCAGGCTAGATTCACCCCTCCACTTT,CASSPEPRLDSPLHF
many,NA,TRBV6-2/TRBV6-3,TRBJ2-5,TGTGCCAGCAGTTCCCCTCGGACGGGCGGTAGAGACTTC,CASSSPRTGGRDF
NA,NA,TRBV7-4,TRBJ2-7,TGTGCCAGCAGCCCCCCAAATGGAGCCTACGAGCAGTACTTC,CASSPPNGAYEQYF
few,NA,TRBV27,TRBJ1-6,TGTGCCAGCAGTTCCCCTATCGGACTCGGGCGGTCACCCCTCCACTTT,CASSSPIGLGRSPLHF
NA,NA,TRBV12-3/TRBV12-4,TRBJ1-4,TGTGCCAGCAGTCCACGACATACTAATGAAAAACTGTTTTTT,CASSPRHTNEKLFF
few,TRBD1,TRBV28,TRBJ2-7,TGTGCCAGCATCGGAAGATCCGGGACAGGGAGCTACGAGCAGTACTTC,CASIGRSGTGSYEQYF
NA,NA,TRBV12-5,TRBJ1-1,TGTGCTAGTGGTTTTGGCACTCCGACGAACACTGAAGCTTTCTTT,CASGFGTPTNTEAFF
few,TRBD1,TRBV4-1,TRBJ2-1,TGTGCCAGCAGCCTTCCCGGGACAGATAACAATGAGCAGTTCTTC,CASSLPGTDNNEQFF
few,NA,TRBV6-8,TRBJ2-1,TGTGCCAGCAGTAGCAATAGCGAAAATGAGCAGTTCTTC,CASSSNSENEQFF
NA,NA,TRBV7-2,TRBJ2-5,TGTGCCAGCACCCCGAGAGAGGGGTTTGAGACCCAGTACTTC,CASTPREGFETQYF
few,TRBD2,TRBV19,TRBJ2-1,TGTGCCAGTAGGCCCGGGACTAGCGGGCCCCTAGAGCAGTTCTTC,CASRPGTSGPLEQFF
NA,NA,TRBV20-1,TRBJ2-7,TGCAGTGCTAGCCGGGCCAGCTCCTACGAGCAGTACTTC,CSASRASSYEQYF
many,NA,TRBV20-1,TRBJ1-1,TGCAGTGCGGGCCCTGACAGACGGGCTTTCTTT,CSAGPDRRAFF
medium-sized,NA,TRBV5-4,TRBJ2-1,TGTGCCAGCAGCTTGGAAGTATTGGACGAGCAGTTCTTC,CASSLEVLDEQFF
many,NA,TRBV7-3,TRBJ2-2,TGTGCCAGCAGCTTACGTGCCAGGTCCCTCGGGGAGCTGTTTTTT,CASSLRARSLGELFF
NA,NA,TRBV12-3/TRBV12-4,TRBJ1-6,TGTGCCAGCAGCCTCCTCGACAGTCAAAATTCACCCCTCCACTTT,CASSLLDSQNSPLHF
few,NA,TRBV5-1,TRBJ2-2,TGCGCCAGCAGCTTGGCGGGGGACAACACCGGGGAGCTGTTTTTT,CASSLAGDNTGELFF
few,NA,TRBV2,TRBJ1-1,TGTGCCAGCAGCCGGGGGGGGGGGAGTACTGAAGCTTTCTTT,CASSRGGGSTEAFF
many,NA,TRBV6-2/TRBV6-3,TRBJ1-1,TGTGCCAGCACCGACAGGAGGACAGTAGACACTGAAGCTTTCTTT,CASTDRRTVDTEAFF
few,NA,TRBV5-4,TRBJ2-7,TGTGCCAGCAGCTTTGGGAGTTTGTCTGGGGCCTACGAGCAGTACTTC,CASSFGSLSGAYEQYF
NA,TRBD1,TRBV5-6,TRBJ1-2,TGTGCCAGCAGCTACTTAGGACAGGACGTGGATGGCTACACCTTC,CASSYLGQDVDGYTF
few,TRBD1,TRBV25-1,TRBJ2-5,TGTGCCAGCAGTGAAGGACAGGGGGCCAGAGAGACCCAGTACTTC,CASSEGQGARETQYF
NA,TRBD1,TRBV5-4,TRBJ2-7,TGTGCCAGCAGTCTCCGACAGGGGTCCTACGAGCAGTACTTC,CASSLRQGSYEQYF
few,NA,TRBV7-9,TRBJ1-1,TGTGCCAGCAGCACAACCCCGCAGGGGTTGGACACTGAAGCTTTCTTT,CASSTTPQGLDTEAFF
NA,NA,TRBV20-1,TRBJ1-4,TGCAGTGCTAGGTCCGGAGGGTTAGCTAATGAAAAACTGTTTTTT,CSARSGGLANEKLFF
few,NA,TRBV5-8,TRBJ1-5,TGTGCCAGCAGCTTGTTTCAGCCCCAGCATTTT,CASSLFQPQHF
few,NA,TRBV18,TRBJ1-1,TGTGCCAGCTCACCGGTAGGGAAGAACACTGAAGCTTTCTTT,CASSPVGKNTEAFF
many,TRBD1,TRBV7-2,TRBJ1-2,TGTGCCAGCAGCCCAGGGGGGGTTAATGGCTACACCTTC,CASSPGGVNGYTF
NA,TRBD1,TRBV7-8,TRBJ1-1,TGTGCCACCCAGGGGGCGCGGGGCACTGAAGCTTTCTTT,CATQGARGTEAFF
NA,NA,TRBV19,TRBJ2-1,TGTGCCAGTAGTATTAGCCAGAGCTCCTACAATGAGCAGTTCTTC,CASSISQSSYNEQFF